This entry lists 2 T cell receptor beta chains sequenced from one sample in a study of OX40 agonist ivuxolimab in advanced cancers. Profiled with immunoSEQ multiplex PCR; TCRdb holds only in-frame clones, not every one. The sample consists of more than 95,000 clones, 91% of them appearing once. The source was CD4+ or CD8+ T cells sorted from blood, collected in a trial of the OX40 agonist ivuxolimab. All receptors come from an adult with an advanced solid tumor such as melanoma, head and neck, liver or kidney cancer.

V usage is TRBV5-1 and J usage is TRBJ2-7; D gene uncertain. The germline V gene has CDR1 SGHRS and CDR2 YFSETQ. Between the trimmed V and J ends, which lost 4 bases and 0 bases, there was a span of 8 bases. The CDR3 covers 13 residues. The CDR3: CASSPSSSYEQYF. The CDR3 DNA follows: TGCGCCAGCAGCCCGTCGAGCTCCTACGAGCAGTACTTC.

The CDR3 here is CASSPGRAHEQYF. The CDR3 DNA sequence: TGTGCCAGCAGCCCAGGGAGGGCCCACGAGCAGTACTTC. The chain couples TRBV7-2 to TRBJ2-7, with 7 bases fitting TRBD2. The length of the CDR3 is 13 residues. V dropped 5 bases and J dropped 5; count of bases not matched to a gene: 6. Germline V lookup: CDR1 SGHTA, CDR2 FQGNSA.